Listed below are T cell receptor beta chains from one sample, sequenced in a study of blood T cells in healthy people across ages. From the 5' RACE reads, TCRdb called clonotypes with MiXCR, one entry per CDR3 protein. This table holds some 1.1 million distinct CDR3 sequences, 35% to 40% found once. What was sequenced was blood. Every receptor here comes from a man younger than 30 in good health. Both conserved end residues are part of each CDR3. A D gene is named only where the DNA matches it firmly. Not all rows give a size; the values are once, few, many and, for expanded clones, a class.

D gene	clone size	J gene	V gene	CDR3 DNA	CDR3 protein
NA	NA	TRBJ2-5	TRBV20-1	TGCAGTGTGAGGGTGTCAGGACGAGAGACCCAGTACTTC	CSVRVSGRETQYF
NA	NA	TRBJ1-2	TRBV7-8	TGTGCCAGCAGCTTAGTACGCAGGGGTAGATATGGCTACACCTTC	CASSLVRRGRYGYTF
NA	NA	TRBJ2-3	TRBV6-4	TGTGCCAGCAGTGTGGGAGATTATAGCACAGATACGCAGTATTTT	CASSVGDYSTDTQYF
NA	NA	TRBJ2-3	TRBV28	TGTGCCAGCAGTTCTGGGACCGACCGTGGAGATACGCAGTATTTT	CASSSGTDRGDTQYF
NA	NA	TRBJ2-4	TRBV7-2	TGTGCCAGCAGCTTCGCAGGGCCTAAAAACATTCAGTACTTC	CASSFAGPKNIQYF
NA	NA	TRBJ1-1	TRBV27	TGTGCCAGCCGTTACGCTACAGGGCCGAACACTGAAGCTTTCTTT	CASRYATGPNTEAFF
NA	NA	TRBJ1-6	TRBV18	TGTGCCAGCTCACCGTCGGGCGGTATCGATAATTCACCCCTCCACTTT	CASSPSGGIDNSPLHF
NA	NA	TRBJ2-1	TRBV3-1	TGTGCCAGCAGCCAAGAAAATCCAGTCGGGGTCCCCTACAATGAGCAGTTCTTC	CASSQENPVGVPYNEQFF
NA	few	TRBJ2-3	TRBV15	TGTGCCACCAGCAGCGAACACACAGATACGCAGTATTTT	CATSSEHTDTQYF
TRBD2	NA	TRBJ2-1	TRBV20-1	TGCAGTGCTGCTTATAGCGGGGGGGGGATATACAATGAGCAGTTCTTC	CSAAYSGGGIYNEQFF
NA	NA	TRBJ1-4	TRBV4-3	TGCGCCAGCAGCCAAGATCTGAGACCCCAGATTGAAAAACTGTTTTTT	CASSQDLRPQIEKLFF
TRBD1	few	TRBJ2-1	TRBV12-3/TRBV12-4	TGTGCCAGCACCGCCCGGCAGGGGGCCTACAATGAGCAGTTCTTC	CASTARQGAYNEQFF
NA	NA	TRBJ1-3	TRBV6-6	TGTGCCAGCAGCGACGGGGGAAACACCATATATTTT	CASSDGGNTIYF
NA	once	TRBJ1-4	TRBV6-5	TGTGCCAGCAGTTACTCGAACACAGCACGTAATGAAAAACTGTTTTTT	CASSYSNTARNEKLFF
NA	many	TRBJ1-6	TRBV7-9	TGTGCCAGCAGCTTAAGGAGGGAGTATTCACCCCTCCACTTT	CASSLRREYSPLHF